This T cell receptor (beta chain) was identified during a study of blood T cell repertoires in COVID-19. Participant ages covered roughly 18 to 89 years across 20 to 30 US areas. Participants reported their clinical history, and cohort assignment relied on those reports. Assay used: immunoSEQ multiplex PCR; TCRdb lists only in-frame clones, some missing. The table records roughly 220,000 clones, approximately 86% of them present only once. Trimming cost V 0 bases and J 2 bases, with 22 bases left between them. The CDR3 spans 19 residues. Germline CDR1 MGHRA, CDR2 YSYEKL. V gene TRBV4-1 combines with J gene TRBJ1-2; possibly TRBD1 for D (5 bases). What was sequenced was PBMCs or T cells enriched from blood (not recorded which). This clonotype was sampled from a woman in her fifties or sixties with acute COVID-19. CDR3 nucleotide sequence: TGCGCCAGCAGCCAAGATTCGCCTTTTGGGGAGGGGCCGAACTATGGCTACACCTTC. Protein product: CASSQDSPFGEGPNYGYTF.